This entry lists 24 T cell receptor beta chains sequenced from one sample in a study of human T cells and chemical hapten exposure. Unique molecular identifiers were attached to individual cDNA molecules during library preparation. Using its own MiXCR run on the reads, TCRdb lists one record per CDR3 protein. The table records 120,000 or so distinct CDR3 sequences, approximately 9.3% of them present only once. The authors' total RNA extraction used unfractionated whole blood. Sequencing input: whole blood. The receptors were gathered from a human donor in good health. Some clones in this sample may be carry-over from other donors' samples.

This clonotype turned up a few times. V is TRBV7-9 and J is TRBJ2-1, with 12 bases identical to TRBD1. Germline V gene data show CDR1 as SEHNR and CDR2 as FQNEAQ (reference sequence). Trimming at V came to 5 bases and at J to 9 bases, leaving 8 bases not matched to a gene. This CDR3 contains 15 residues. The CDR3 nucleotides are TGTGCCAGCAGCACCCCGGGACAGGGGGCTGTTGAGCAGTTCTTC. Its translation: CASSTPGQGAVEQFF.

The CDR3 nucleotides are TGTGCCAGCGACAGGGGGCCCCAAGAGACCCAGTACTTC. Translated: CASDRGPQETQYF. The V gene is TRBV2, the J gene TRBJ2-5, with 10 nucleotides matching TRBD1. The trim removed 8 bases at V and 1 base at J, leaving 1 base unmatched. The V gene's germline CDR1 is SNHLY and CDR2 FYNNEI. This CDR3 comprises 13 residues.

The V call is TRBV5-1, the J call TRBJ2-4; 7 nucleotides align to TRBD1. CDR1 and CDR2 from the germline V gene are SGHRS and YFSETQ. Trimming cost V 0 bases and J 1 base; bases outside gene matches: 10. The CDR3 length is 18 residues. CDR3: CASSLVDRADVAKNIQYF. The CDR3 DNA sequence: TGCGCCAGCAGCTTGGTCGACAGGGCGGACGTTGCCAAAAACATTCAGTACTTC.

V and J are TRBV7-8 and TRBJ2-6; perhaps D is TRBD1 or TRBD2 (5 bases each). Trimming removed 5 bases from V and 2 bases from J, with 13 bases in between. This CDR3 region has 16 residues. Germline CDR1 reads SGHVS; CDR2 reads FQNEAQ. The CDR3 nucleotides read TGTGCCAGCAGCCCCAGCGGCAGGGCTGGGGCCAACGTCCTGACTTTC. It codes for CASSPSGRAGANVLTF.

The V and J genes are TRBV12-5 and TRBJ2-7; no definite D call. Germline V gene data show CDR1 as LGHNT and CDR2 as FRNRAP. This CDR3 region has 10 residues. The V end was cut by 7 bases, the J end by 6 bases, with 7 bases between. In DNA, the CDR3 is TGTGCTAGTGCCGGTGGCGAGCAGTACTTC. This encodes CASAGGEQYF.

This clonotype has just a few counts. The J gene is TRBJ2-7, the V gene TRBV7-2, with a tentative D call TRBD2 (6 bases). V lost 2 bases, J lost 3 bases, and 14 bases lay in between. This CDR3 has 15 residues. In germline, CDR1 is SGHTA, CDR2 FQGNSA. Here the CDR3 reads CASSLLAGFRYEQYF. For the CDR3, the DNA is TGTGCCAGCAGCTTATTGGCGGGGTTCCGCTACGAGCAGTACTTC.

Many counts were recorded for this clonotype. The chain uses TRBV6-5 and TRBJ1-2; 10 positions match TRBD1. This CDR3 region has 14 residues. CDR1 is MNHEY and CDR2 is SVGAGI in the germline V gene. With 6 bases clipped from V and 4 bases from J, the junction kept 5 bases outside the gene matches. DNA for the CDR3: TGTGCCAGCAGGCTGACAGGGGGCGGCTATGGCTACACCTTC. Encoded protein: CASRLTGGGYGYTF.

In its sample, this clonotype was seen many times. V gene TRBV2 combines with J gene TRBJ1-5; possibly TRBD1 for D (5 bases). CDR1 is SNHLY, CDR2 FYNNEI, per germline. The CDR3 is made up of 19 amino acids. Deletions cut 7 bases from V and 1 base from J, with 26 bases between. In DNA, the CDR3 is TGTGCCAGCAAGAGCAGCGGAGGGGTTGGGGAATGGAGCAATCAGCCCCAGCATTTT. Its protein is CASKSSGGVGEWSNQPQHF.

This clonotype has more than one count but fewer than ten. The chain employs TRBV6-2 or TRBV6-3 and TRBJ2-3; 11 bases agree with TRBD2. The ends lost 2 bases at V and 1 base at J; junction bases unmatched: 8. Germline-derived CDR1 and CDR2 are MNHEY and SVGEGT. The CDR3 runs to 18 residues. The CDR3 sequence: CASSYPLAGGAGTDTQYF. The CDR3 coding sequence is TGTGCCAGCAGTTACCCCTTAGCGGGGGGGGCGGGCACAGATACGCAGTATTTT.

The chain carries TRBV6-5 and TRBJ2-1; no definite D call. V shed 7 bases and J shed 0 bases, with 13 bases lying between them. CDR3 length: 15 amino acids. Germline assignment: CDR1 MNHEY and CDR2 SVGAGI. The CDR3 spells CASMPSWGSYNEQFF. CDR3 in DNA: TGTGCCAGCATGCCCAGTTGGGGCTCCTACAATGAGCAGTTCTTC.

CDR3 sequence: CASSLDGTSSSYEQYF. CDR3 in DNA: TGCGCCAGCAGCTTGGACGGGACTTCAAGCTCCTACGAGCAGTACTTC. The chain combines TRBV5-1 with TRBJ2-7; D is possibly TRBD2 (6 bases). This CDR3 contains 16 residues. The germline V gene has CDR1 SGHRS and CDR2 YFSETQ. Trimming cost V 0 bases and J 0 bases, with 13 bases left between them.

This clonotype turned up a few times. The chain has TRBV18 and TRBJ2-1; TRBD2 matches at 8 bases. Germline V CDR1 and CDR2: KGHSH, LQKENI. This CDR3 region has 14 residues. Losses at the gene ends were 4 bases for V and 12 bases for J; bases not matched to a gene: 11. For the CDR3, the DNA is TGTGCCAGCTCACTCCGGGAGGGGGACCTTGGGCAGTTCTTC. This codes for CASSLREGDLGQFF.

This clonotype was found a few times. The V and J genes are TRBV7-8 and TRBJ2-1; D may be TRBD2 (5 bases). This CDR3 spans 15 amino acids. With 11 bases removed from V and 0 bases from J, the gap between germline ends came to 17 bases. Germline CDR1 and CDR2: SGHVS and FQNEAQ. The CDR3 DNA is TGTGCCTGCACGGAGAGGGTCTCCTCCTACAATGAGCAGTTCTTC. Translation gives CACTERVSSYNEQFF. The variable domain in full, with the rest retrieved from reference TRBV7-8 and TRBJ2-1, is GAGVSQSPRYKVAKRGQDVALRCDPISGHVSLFWYQQALGQGPEFLTYFQNEAQLDKSGLPSDRFFAERPEGSVSTLKIQRTQQEDSAVYLCACTERVSSYNEQFFGPGTRLTVL.

The chain couples TRBV7-6 to TRBJ2-5; 10 nucleotides line up with TRBD2. This CDR3 is 15 amino acids long. Germline CDR1 and CDR2: SGHVS and FNYEAQ. The V gene end was trimmed by 4 bases and the J gene end by 2 bases; junction bases not matched to a gene: 4. The CDR3 loop reads CASSSRTSGQETQYF. In DNA, the CDR3 is TGTGCCAGCAGCTCTAGGACTAGCGGACAAGAGACCCAGTACTTC. Full variable domain (remainder filled in from reference TRBV7-6 and TRBJ2-5): GAGVSQSPRYKVTKRGQDVALRCDPISGHVSLYWYRQALGQGPEFLTYFNYEAQQDKSGLPNDRFSAERPEGSISTLTIQRTEQRDSAMYRCASSSRTSGQETQYFGPGTRLLVL.

This clonotype was observed at least ten times. V and J are TRBV12-3 or TRBV12-4 and TRBJ2-1; 15 bases are shared with TRBD2. V lost 5 bases, J lost 7 bases, and 9 bases stayed unmatched. This CDR3 has 17 residues. The CDR3 sequence is CASSPTGTSGRRNEQFF. The CDR3 nucleotides read TGTGCCAGCAGTCCAACCGGGACTAGCGGGAGGAGGAATGAGCAGTTCTTC.

This chain links TRBV11-2 with TRBJ2-1, with TRBD2 matching over 10 bases. CDR1 and CDR2 (germline): SGHAT, FQNNGV. V was clipped by 1 base and J by 8 bases; unmatched bases: 8. The CDR3 contains 16 residues. DNA for the CDR3: TGTGCCAGCAGCTTAGCCCCTAGCGGGAGAAGCTATGAGCAGTTCTTC. Its protein is CASSLAPSGRSYEQFF.

This clonotype was recorded many times. The CDR3 DNA is TGCAGTGCTAGAGGGCCCCTCTCTGGAAACACCATATATTTT. Encoded protein: CSARGPLSGNTIYF. The rearrangement links TRBV20-1 to TRBJ1-3; no clear D gene. V lost 1 base to trimming and J lost 0 bases, with 7 bases between them. Germline V lookup: CDR1 DFQATT, CDR2 SNEGSKA (reference sequence). The CDR3 is made up of 14 amino acids.

The chain couples TRBV7-6 to TRBJ2-5; D might be TRBD2 (5 bases). V was clipped by 5 bases and J by 1 base, with 11 bases between them. This CDR3 region has 14 residues. From germline, CDR1 is SGHVS and CDR2 FNYEAQ. This CDR3 reads CASSRTSFQETQYF. For the CDR3, the DNA is TGTGCCAGCAGCCGGACTTCTTTCCAAGAGACCCAGTACTTC.

The chain links TRBV5-6 to TRBJ2-1, with 8 bases identical to TRBD1. The CDR3 runs 17 residues. Trimming removed 3 bases from V and 2 bases from J; junction bases left unmatched: 10. From germline, CDR1 is SGHDT and CDR2 YYEEEE. The CDR3 DNA follows: TGTGCCAGCAGCTATCGGGACAGGAGCAGACCCTACAATGAGCAGTTCTTC. Protein product: CASSYRDRSRPYNEQFF. Variable domain in full (rest from reference TRBV5-6 and TRBJ2-1): DAGVTQSPTHLIKTRGQQVTLRCSPKSGHDTVSWYQQALGQGPQFIFQYYEEEERQRGNFPDRFSGHQFPNYSSELNVNALLLGDSALYLCASSYRDRSRPYNEQFFGPGTRLTVL.

This clonotype turned up a few times. J is TRBJ2-1 and V is TRBV29-1; TRBD2 aligns across 13 bases. Per germline, CDR1 SQVTM and CDR2 ANQGSEA. J was trimmed by 7 bases and V by 5 bases; bases with no gene match: 8. The CDR3 spans 15 residues. CDR3 region: CSVSGTSGTQNEQFF. CDR3 bases: TGCAGCGTTTCGGGGACTAGCGGGACTCAAAATGAGCAGTTCTTC.

The rearrangement uses TRBV5-4 and TRBJ2-7; weak D call: TRBD1 (5 bases). CDR3 length equals 13 residues. Germline CDR1 is SGHNT and CDR2 is YYREEE (reference sequence). Trimming left V 4 bases short and J 2 bases short, with 10 bases between. The CDR3: CASSPDRAYEQYF. CDR3 nucleotides: TGTGCCAGCAGCCCCGACAGAGCCTACGAGCAGTACTTC.

This clonotype was detected ten times or more. The rearrangement links TRBV7-9 to TRBJ2-5, with D possibly matching TRBD1 (6 bases). The CDR3 runs 16 residues. Germline V gene data show CDR1 as SEHNR and CDR2 as FQNEAQ (reference sequence). Trimming stripped 0 bases from V and 1 base from J, with 12 bases between. The CDR3, as DNA: TGTGCCAGCAGCTTAGCGAGGCAGGGGTTCCAAGAGACCCAGTACTTC. This encodes CASSLARQGFQETQYF.

This clonotype has at least ten counts. V usage is TRBV7-3 and J usage is TRBJ2-1; TRBD1 or TRBD2 may be the D gene (5 bases each). This CDR3 has 14 amino acids. The germline V and J ends were trimmed by 1 base and 7 bases, with 11 bases remaining between them. Germline values: CDR1 SGHTA, CDR2 FQGTGA. The CDR3, as DNA: TGTGCCAGCAGCTTAAGGGGACCAGGGAATGAGCAGTTCTTC. This encodes CASSLRGPGNEQFF. The variable domain in full, completed from reference TRBV7-3 and TRBJ2-1, reads GAGVSQTPSNKVTEKGKYVELRCDPISGHTALYWYRQSLGQGPEFLIYFQGTGAADDSGLPNDRFFAVRPEGSVSTLKIQRTERGDSAVYLCASSLRGPGNEQFFGPGTRLTVL.

This clonotype was counted many times. The genes are TRBV16 and TRBJ1-5; D uncertain. This CDR3 is 14 amino acids long. Trimming removed 2 bases from V and 2 bases from J, with 7 bases in between. Germline CDR1 reads KGHSY; CDR2 reads FQNENV. CDR3 in amino acids: CASSQMDGNQPQHF. In nucleotides, the CDR3 is TGTGCCAGCAGCCAAATGGACGGCAATCAGCCCCAGCATTTT.